The 5 T cell receptor beta chains presented below share a single source sample, sequenced in a study of CD8+ T cells in alopecia areata. TCR sequencing used cDNA made by reverse transcription of extracted RNA. Produced via immunoSEQ multiplex PCR; TCRdb's table is partial and in-frame only. The data contain approximately 200,000 clones, about three fifths of them singletons. The treatment denotes: oral pan-JAK inhibitor, 5-10 mg twice daily. The sequencing used CD4+ T cells sorted from blood, collected at week 4, from a patient treated with tofacitinib. The receptors originated from a human donor with alopecia areata.

The chain uses TRBV7-2 and TRBJ2-7; 7 nucleotides line up with TRBD2. Trimming took 1 base from V and 9 from J; bases not matched to a gene: 9. CDR3 size: 14 residues. Germline loops: CDR1 SGHTA, CDR2 FQGNSA. The CDR3 region has the DNA TGTGCCAGCAGCTTAGGGCAGACCTGGGAGGGGCAGTACTTC. Its protein product is CASSLGQTWEGQYF.

The genes are TRBV14 and TRBJ2-1, with 12 bases aligning to TRBD2. The ends lost 3 bases at V and 7 bases at J; junction bases unmatched: 10. Per the germline V gene, CDR1 is SGHDN and CDR2 is FVKESK. The CDR3 loop spans 17 amino acids. Here the CDR3 reads CASSHGLAGHIRNEQFF. The CDR3, as DNA: TGTGCCAGCAGCCACGGACTAGCGGGACATATTCGGAATGAGCAGTTCTTC.

The rearrangement uses TRBV29-1 and TRBJ2-7; perhaps TRBD2 as D (5 bases). Germline-derived CDR1 and CDR2 are SQVTM and ANQGSEA. The V and J ends lost 5 bases and 6 bases respectively, with 8 bases between them. The CDR3 length is 10 residues. The CDR3 is CSVIRGEQYF. The CDR3 DNA reads TGCAGCGTTATCCGGGGCGAGCAGTACTTC.

By share of the sample, this clone is medium-sized. Written as DNA, the CDR3 is TGTGCCAGCAGCCAAAGGTATAACTATGGCTACACCTTC. This codes for CASSQRYNYGYTF. The J gene is TRBJ1-2, the V gene TRBV14; D call uncertain. The V end lost 2 bases, the J end lost 1 base, and 5 bases lay between the germline ends. This CDR3 has 13 residues. The germline gives CDR1 SGHDN, CDR2 FVKESK. Full variable domain (rest looked up from reference TRBV14 and TRBJ1-2): EAGVTQFPSHSVIEKGQTVTLRCDPISGHDNLYWYRRVMGKEIKFLLHFVKESKQDESGMPNNRFLAERTGGTYSTLKVQPAELEDSGVYFCASSQRYNYGYTFGSGTRLTVV.

This clone was counted a few times. This chain joins TRBV29-1 and TRBJ1-4; D unresolved. The CDR3 length is 14 residues. V was cut by 7 bases and J by 2 bases, with 14 bases left in between. CDR1 is SQVTM, CDR2 ANQGSEA, per germline. The CDR3 loop is CSARKVATNEKLFF. The CDR3 bases are TGCAGCGCAAGAAAGGTAGCGACTAATGAAAAACTGTTTTTT.